These 11 T cell receptor beta chains were sequenced from one sample in a study of T-cell reconstitution after alpha-beta-depleted transplantation in children. The TCRbeta library incorporated unique molecular identifiers. TCRdb ran MiXCR on the PCR reads and lists one entry per CDR3 protein. The sample gives about 590,000 distinct CDR3 sequences, 13% of which show up once; over 2% is in the top ten. Sequencing used PBMCs, mostly from graft donor cells, obtained 360 days after TCRalphabeta/CD19-depleted stem cell transplant. All receptors come from a male patient aged 10-17 years who had a stem cell transplant for acute myeloid leukemia, so the T cells may come from the graft donor.

The chain links TRBV7-2 to TRBJ2-3; the D is unclear. In germline, CDR1 is SGHTA, CDR2 FQGNSA. CDR3 length: 15 residues. Trimming shortened V by 1 base and J by 13 bases, and 21 bases separated the two germline ends. The CDR3 DNA follows: TGTGCCAGCAGCTTAGAGAGCGCGAGGACGGCCATAGAGTATTTT. Encoded protein: CASSLESARTAIEYF.

V and J are TRBV15 and TRBJ2-3; D is uncertain. From germline, CDR1 is LNHNV and CDR2 YYDKDF (reference sequence). Trimming removed 9 bases at V and 2 bases at J, with 15 bases between. The CDR3 has 14 amino acids. The chain's CDR3 is CATTSDVYTDTQYF. CDR3 nucleotides: TGTGCCACAACCTCGGACGTATACACAGATACGCAGTATTTT.

This clonotype was recorded a few times. The chain couples TRBV18 to TRBJ2-3, with 7 nucleotides matching TRBD2. V shed 5 bases, J shed 0 bases, and the junction held 23 bases outside the gene matches. The CDR3 spans 21 residues. Germline V lookup: CDR1 KGHSH, CDR2 LQKENI. The CDR3 region has the DNA TGTGCCAGCTCAACCCGCGGCCTAGCGGCGGTCCAATTACCTAGCACAGATACGCAGTATTTT. Its translation is CASSTRGLAAVQLPSTDTQYF.

In its sample, this clonotype was seen a few times. The V and J genes are TRBV12-3 or TRBV12-4 and TRBJ1-4, with D possibly being TRBD1 (6 bases). This CDR3 comprises 14 residues. The V end lost 3 bases, the J end lost 7 bases, and 12 bases lay between the germline ends. CDR3 coding DNA: TGTGCCAGCAGTTTTTGGGGGCTTGGTGAAAAACTGTTTTTT. Translation: CASSFWGLGEKLFF.

This clonotype was detected many times. The gene calls are TRBV29-1 and TRBJ2-7; weak D call: TRBD1 (6 bases). From germline, CDR1 is SQVTM and CDR2 ANQGSEA. The CDR3 runs 12 residues. Trimming pared 7 bases from V and 4 bases from J, leaving 14 bases between. The CDR3 loop is CSAWTDLYEQYF. CDR3 in DNA: TGCAGCGCCTGGACAGACCTTTACGAGCAGTACTTC.

V and J are TRBV30 and TRBJ1-5, with 8 bases lining up with TRBD1. Germline V gives CDR1 GTSNPN, CDR2 SVGIG (reference sequence). This CDR3 has 14 residues. V dropped 5 bases and J dropped 0; count of bases not matched to a gene: 3. The CDR3 loop reads CAWRDRTSNQPQHF. The CDR3 DNA is TGTGCCTGGCGGGACAGGACTAGCAATCAGCCCCAGCATTTT.

Points on this clonotype: At one boundary the junction diverges from the germline segment, which might be a read error. The J gene is TRBJ2-7, the V gene TRBV9; TRBD2 agrees at 10 bases. There are 16 residues in the CDR3. Germline-derived CDR1 and CDR2 are SGDLS and YYNGEE. CDR3 bases: TGTGCCAGCAGCGTAGGGAGTCTAGCGGGAGTCAGCGAGCGGTACTTC. Its protein is CASSVGSLAGVSERYF.

This clonotype has just one count. The chain uses TRBV7-8 and TRBJ2-1; the D gene is possibly TRBD2 (5 bases). Germline CDR1 SGHVS, CDR2 FQNEAQ. CDR3 length: 14 residues. V was trimmed by 5 bases and J by 6 bases, leaving 14 bases between them. In DNA form, the CDR3 reads TGTGCCAGCAGCCCGGAGCGGCTGCTCAATGAGCAGTTCTTC. This translates into CASSPERLLNEQFF. The complete variable domain, with remaining parts taken from reference TRBV7-8 and TRBJ2-1, reads GAGVSQSPRYKVAKRGQDVALRCDPISGHVSLFWYQQALGQGPEFLTYFQNEAQLDKSGLPSDRFFAERPEGSVSTLKIQRTQQEDSAVYLCASSPERLLNEQFFGPGTRLTVL.

This clonotype appeared many times. The gene calls are TRBV20-1 and TRBJ1-5, with D possibly TRBD1 on 5 matching bases. The CDR3 consists of 14 residues. Trimming removed 5 bases from V and 2 bases from J, with 13 bases in between. CDR1 and CDR2 from the germline V gene are DFQATT and SNEGSKA (reference sequence). The CDR3 loop is CSAPGMQGNQPQHF. The CDR3 DNA reads as TGCAGTGCTCCAGGGATGCAGGGCAATCAGCCCCAGCATTTT.

This clonotype occurred many times. This chain links TRBV6-2 or TRBV6-3 with TRBJ2-4, with 7 bases matching TRBD1. The germline gives CDR1 MNHEY, CDR2 SVGEGT. The CDR3 covers 13 residues. The ends lost 4 bases at V and 5 bases at J; junction bases unmatched: 2. CDR3 protein: CASSFGQENIQYF. DNA for the CDR3: TGTGCCAGCAGTTTCGGACAGGAAAACATTCAGTACTTC.

This clonotype was counted ten times or more. Sequence at one end of the junction differs from germline and may be a read error. The V and J genes are TRBV7-6 and TRBJ2-5; TRBD2 agrees at 11 bases. The CDR3 extends over 16 amino acids. Germline V gene sequence: CDR1 SGHVS, CDR2 FNYEAQ. CDR3 residues: CASRLAGGPYKETQYF. As DNA, the CDR3 is TGTGCCAGCAGATTAGCGGGAGGGCCGTATAAAGAGACCCAGTACTTC.